These T cell receptor beta chains were read from a single sample in a study of Tregs in tolerant kidney transplant recipients. Generated by immunoSEQ multiplex PCR, the TCRdb table keeps only in-frame clones and is missing some. The repertoire includes some 250,000 clones, about 80% of them detected once, and around 0.68% sits in the top ten. The source material was CD4+ T cells from blood. The receptors here all came from a human donor in good health. Each CDR3 is given with its conserved first and last residue.

v_gene: TRBV2; j_gene: TRBJ2-3; CDR3aa: CASTIAGLTDTQYF
v_gene: TRBV2; j_gene: TRBJ2-7; CDR3aa: CASSDTAALNYEQYF
v_gene: TRBV19; j_gene: TRBJ2-5; CDR3aa: CASSIDEPGQYQETQYF
v_gene: TRBV27; j_gene: TRBJ1-3; CDR3aa: CASRSRDLDYGNTIYF
v_gene: TRBV2; j_gene: TRBJ2-5; CDR3aa: CASIPIPAGLHQTQYF
v_gene: TRBV5-1; j_gene: TRBJ1-1; CDR3aa: CASSLRENTEAFF
v_gene: TRBV7-6; j_gene: TRBJ1-1; CDR3aa: CASSSNGLNTEAFF
v_gene: TRBV7-8; j_gene: TRBJ2-7; CDR3aa: CASSPWGRYEQYF
v_gene: TRBV15; j_gene: TRBJ2-7; CDR3aa: CATSRGQGGYEQYF
v_gene: TRBV14; j_gene: TRBJ1-1; CDR3aa: CASSQDGRRNTEAFF
v_gene: TRBV6-5; j_gene: TRBJ2-7; CDR3aa: CASSLGLAGSYEQYF
v_gene: TRBV18; j_gene: TRBJ2-3; CDR3aa: CASSPRTGHADTQYF
v_gene: TRBV6-5; j_gene: TRBJ1-5; CDR3aa: CASRAEGFQPQHF
v_gene: TRBV19; j_gene: TRBJ2-3; CDR3aa: CASSIDLGEDTQYF
v_gene: TRBV11-2; j_gene: TRBJ2-7; CDR3aa: CASSLSQGAREQYF
v_gene: TRBV2; j_gene: TRBJ2-6; CDR3aa: CASRTGSGANVLTF
v_gene: TRBV5-5; j_gene: TRBJ2-2; CDR3aa: CASSLATTGELFF
v_gene: TRBV19; j_gene: TRBJ1-1; CDR3aa: CASSNSFTEAFF
v_gene: TRBV4-1; j_gene: TRBJ2-7; CDR3aa: CASSQLLGTSGRRGYEQYF
v_gene: TRBV19; j_gene: TRBJ2-3; CDR3aa: CASSSESTGARDTQYF
v_gene: TRBV20-1; j_gene: TRBJ1-1; CDR3aa: CSLINRAFF
v_gene: TRBV5-4; j_gene: TRBJ1-2; CDR3aa: CASSPSEGRLYGYTF
v_gene: TRBV18; j_gene: TRBJ2-7; CDR3aa: CASSPGRRSSYEQYF
v_gene: TRBV5-4; j_gene: TRBJ2-5; CDR3aa: CASGRGVETQYF
v_gene: TRBV7-6; j_gene: TRBJ1-4; CDR3aa: CASSAAGTGGEKLFF
v_gene: TRBV9; j_gene: TRBJ1-2; CDR3aa: CASSVMPGTGGSSYTF
v_gene: TRBV4-1; j_gene: TRBJ1-3; CDR3aa: CASSQVDMGILSGNTIYF
v_gene: TRBV6-5; j_gene: TRBJ2-1; CDR3aa: CASTWTGNSYNEQFF
v_gene: TRBV19; j_gene: TRBJ2-1; CDR3aa: CASKGGAYNEQFF
v_gene: TRBV29-1; j_gene: TRBJ2-1; CDR3aa: CSVEVYGQFF
v_gene: TRBV30; j_gene: TRBJ1-1; CDR3aa: CAWSRLGNTEAFF
v_gene: TRBV10-3; j_gene: TRBJ2-7; CDR3aa: CAIREHGRSYEQYF
v_gene: TRBV7-6; j_gene: TRBJ1-1; CDR3aa: CASSLEPTSTEAFF
v_gene: TRBV30; j_gene: TRBJ2-3; CDR3aa: CAWRIRGGTDTQYF
v_gene: TRBV6-5; j_gene: TRBJ1-2; CDR3aa: CASSPTGAQAYGYTF
v_gene: TRBV27; j_gene: TRBJ1-1; CDR3aa: CASKKHLGQGEAFF
v_gene: TRBV4-1; j_gene: TRBJ2-3; CDR3aa: CASSQEVPLRLRATYTDTQYF
v_gene: TRBV29-1; j_gene: TRBJ2-7; CDR3aa: CSVLSESYEQYF
v_gene: TRBV7-2; j_gene: TRBJ1-5; CDR3aa: CASSLGSFSNQPQHF
v_gene: TRBV6-1; j_gene: TRBJ1-4; CDR3aa: CAIGTGWEKLFF
v_gene: TRBV10-3; j_gene: TRBJ2-5; CDR3aa: CAIGAKETQYF
v_gene: TRBV7-8; j_gene: TRBJ1-2; CDR3aa: CASSFLDRGPYGYTF
v_gene: TRBV2; j_gene: TRBJ2-2; CDR3aa: CASRSGLNTGELFF
v_gene: TRBV5-1; j_gene: TRBJ2-7; CDR3aa: CASSLDGLSYEQYF
v_gene: TRBV30; j_gene: TRBJ1-5; CDR3aa: CAWSRGWQPQHF
v_gene: TRBV5-1; j_gene: -; CDR3aa: CASSFTSGSYEQYF
v_gene: TRBV4-1; j_gene: TRBJ2-7; CDR3aa: CASSQQTSGAYEQYF
v_gene: TRBV7-9; j_gene: TRBJ2-7; CDR3aa: CASSLLGAGENEQYF